The rows below give T cell receptor beta chains drawn from one sample of a study of CXCR3-negative and CXCR3-positive naive CD8 T cells. TCRdb re-called the 5' RACE reads and catalogs CDR3 proteins one per entry, DNA excluded. The sample table sets out fewer than 95,000 distinct CDR3 sequences. The sample comprised naive CXCR3- CD8+ T cells from blood. The receptors here all came from a human donor in good health. Some clones in this sample may be carry-over from other donors' samples. Both conserved end residues are part of each CDR3.

V: TRBV29-1
J: TRBJ2-3
CDR3: CSVEDPLDPVAASTDTQYF

V: TRBV7-6
J: TRBJ2-3
CDR3: CASTPLYGTSTDTQYF

V: TRBV7-6
J: TRBJ2-7
CDR3: CASSTPGLAGAYEQYF

V: TRBV28
J: TRBJ2-7
CDR3: CASSLQNEQYF

V: TRBV7-9
J: TRBJ2-4
CDR3: CASRGAGNIQYF

V: TRBV7-9
J: TRBJ2-7
CDR3: CASSLPQGASSYEQYF

V: TRBV7-2
J: TRBJ2-1
CDR3: CASLGEGLGSYNEQFF

V: TRBV7-2
J: TRBJ1-1
CDR3: CASNFEVFFDTEAFF

V: TRBV5-1
J: TRBJ2-7
CDR3: CASSPGTGGAYEQYF

V: TRBV20-1
J: TRBJ1-2
CDR3: CSARDHYGYTF

V: TRBV29-1
J: TRBJ2-2
CDR3: CSAPAGTGELFF

V: TRBV29-1
J: TRBJ2-5
CDR3: CSVEDQEDYQETQYF

V: TRBV9
J: TRBJ2-5
CDR3: CASSVSRLGGPETQYF

V: TRBV19
J: TRBJ2-7
CDR3: CASNPGGLRYEQYF

V: TRBV4-1
J: TRBJ2-2
CDR3: CASSQLRTGGNLGELFF

V: TRBV29-1
J: TRBJ2-2
CDR3: CSVRGPNTGELFF

V: TRBV6-5
J: TRBJ1-1
CDR3: CASSFQGNMNTEAFF